This T cell receptor beta chain was identified in a study of T cells in Graves' hyperthyroidism and ophthalmopathy. Overall study: It was at initial diagnosis, before any treatment, that peripheral blood was collected.

The CDR3 regions of TCR beta were amplified from RNA transcripts. HTBI primers drove first-round RT-PCR of the TCR CDR3. TCRdb ran MiXCR on the multiplex PCR reads and lists one entry per CDR3 protein. The sample lists 550,000 to 800,000 distinct CDR3 sequences, over 15% occurring once. Germline CDR1 reads ENHRY; CDR2 reads SYGVKD. This CDR3 is built from 15 residues. V lost 2 bases, J lost 2 bases, and 3 bases stayed unmatched. Whole-study findings and limits: Most clonotypes expanded in thyroid above 0.001 were likewise present in blood.

Many counts were recorded for this clonotype. Antigen unknown. The material sequenced was blood. This receptor was obtained from a man aged 18 to 29 with Graves' hyperthyroidism. V is TRBV10-3 and J is TRBJ2-7; 10 nucleotides align to TRBD1. The CDR3 DNA follows: TGTGCCATCAGTGAGGGGGACAGGGGTACCTACGAGCAGTACTTC. This encodes CAISEGDRGTYEQYF.